Presented here are 10 T cell receptor beta chains from one specimen sequenced in a study of blood T cells in healthy people across ages. Sample-barcoded 5' priming and a J-beta primer mix drove a second PCR of roughly 6 to 12 cycles. TCRdb fed the 5' RACE reads into MiXCR, producing one record per CDR3 protein. The data contain some 860,000 distinct CDR3 sequences, just over 55% of them singletons. Sequenced input: blood. These receptors were taken from a man aged 40-55 years in good health.

This clonotype was detected only once. This rearrangement joins TRBV7-2 to TRBJ2-1; 8 nucleotides line up with TRBD2. V trimming: 5 bases; J trimming: 6 bases; junction bases outside the gene matches: 6. Germline CDR1 is SGHTA and CDR2 is FQGNSA. The length of the CDR3 is 14 residues. CDR3 loop: CASSGAGVLNEQFF. In nucleotides, the CDR3 is TGTGCCAGCAGCGGAGCGGGAGTTCTCAATGAGCAGTTCTTC.

The chain's CDR3 is CASSLWVPLGFRPLSSPLHF. The CDR3 DNA follows: TGTGCCAGCAGCTTATGGGTTCCCTTGGGGTTCAGGCCCTTGAGTTCACCCCTCCACTTT. The rearrangement joins TRBV7-2 to TRBJ1-6; the D is unclear. Germline V gives CDR1 SGHTA, CDR2 FQGNSA. This CDR3 contains 20 residues. Deletions cut 2 bases from V and 9 bases from J, with 29 bases between.

This clonotype has just a few counts. The chain carries TRBV4-2 and TRBJ2-7; no reliable D call. In germline, CDR1 is LGHNA, CDR2 YNFKEQ. CDR3 length: 13 amino acids. Deletions cut 0 bases from V and 3 bases from J, with 6 bases between. CDR3 loop: CASSQDMGYEQYF. The CDR3 nucleotides read TGTGCCAGCAGCCAAGATATGGGCTACGAGCAGTACTTC.

This sequence joins TRBV3-1 and TRBJ2-3; D is undetermined. The ends were cut back, 1 base at V and 5 bases at J, with 13 bases in the middle. The CDR3 consists of 15 residues. From germline, CDR1 is LGHDT and CDR2 YNNKEL (reference sequence). This CDR3 reads CASSQGGASGDTQYF. In DNA, the CDR3 is TGTGCCAGCAGCCAAGGGGGTGCGTCGGGAGATACGCAGTATTTT.

The chain has TRBV27 and TRBJ2-3; D perhaps matches TRBD2 (5 bases). Trimming left V 3 bases short and J 4 bases short, with 11 bases between. The CDR3 runs to 14 residues. Germline V gives CDR1 MNHEY, CDR2 SMNVEV (reference sequence). In DNA, the CDR3 is TGTGCCAGCAGTTTGGGTCTAGCTCCAGATACGCAGTATTTT. Translation: CASSLGLAPDTQYF.

The V gene is TRBV20-1, the J gene TRBJ1-2; D is possibly TRBD1 (5 bases). The CDR3 loop spans 13 amino acids. Germline-derived CDR1 and CDR2 are DFQATT and SNEGSKA (reference sequence). The V end was cut by 3 bases, the J end by 2 bases, with 10 bases between. The CDR3 is CSASQGNNYGYTF. The CDR3 nucleotides read TGCAGTGCTAGTCAGGGTAACAACTATGGCTACACCTTC.

The chain has TRBV9 and TRBJ1-1; 8 bases line up with TRBD1. This CDR3 is built from 14 residues. The germline V gene encodes CDR1 SGDLS and CDR2 YYNGEE. Losses at the gene ends were 4 bases for V and 4 bases for J; bases not matched to a gene: 6. In DNA, the CDR3 is TGTGCCAGCAGCTCAGGACAGGGTGGCACTGAAGCTTTCTTT. It codes for CASSSGQGGTEAFF.

The chain carries TRBV6-6 and TRBJ2-2; 9 nucleotides match TRBD2. J lost 8 bases, V lost 6 bases, and 10 bases had no gene match. The CDR3 consists of 15 residues. Germline V gene data show CDR1 as MNHNY and CDR2 as SVGAGI (reference sequence). The CDR3 sequence is CASSLESGRRGELFF. CDR3 coding DNA: TGTGCCAGCAGCCTAGAGAGCGGGAGGCGGGGGGAGCTGTTTTTT.

The genes are TRBV30 and TRBJ2-3, with 9 bases that match TRBD2. The V gene's germline CDR1 is GTSNPN and CDR2 SVGIG (reference sequence). The CDR3 spans 15 residues. With V trimmed by 4 bases and J by 4 bases, 9 bases remained unmatched. The CDR3 sequence: CAWTWSGGSADTQYF. CDR3 DNA sequence: TGTGCCTGGACGTGGAGCGGGGGGTCGGCAGATACGCAGTATTTT.

The V gene is TRBV5-1, the J gene TRBJ2-3, with a tentative D call TRBD2 (5 bases). Looked up from germline, CDR1 is SGHRS and CDR2 is YFSETQ. This CDR3 comprises 15 residues. Deletions cut 0 bases from V and 5 bases from J, with 13 bases between. In nucleotides, the CDR3 is TGCGCCAGCAGCTTGGCCCCAATCGGAGGAGATACGCAGTATTTT. Residues: CASSLAPIGGDTQYF.